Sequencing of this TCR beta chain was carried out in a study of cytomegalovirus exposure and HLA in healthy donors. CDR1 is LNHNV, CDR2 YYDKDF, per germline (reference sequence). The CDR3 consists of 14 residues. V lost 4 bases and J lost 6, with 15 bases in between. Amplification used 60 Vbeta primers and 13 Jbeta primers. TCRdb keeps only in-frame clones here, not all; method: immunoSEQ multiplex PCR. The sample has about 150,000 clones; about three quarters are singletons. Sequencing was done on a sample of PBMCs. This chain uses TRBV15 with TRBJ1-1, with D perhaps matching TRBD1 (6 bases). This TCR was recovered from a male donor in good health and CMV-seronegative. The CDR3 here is CATSTTGLKAEAFF. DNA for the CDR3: TGTGCCACCAGCACTACAGGGCTTAAGGCTGAAGCTTTCTTT.